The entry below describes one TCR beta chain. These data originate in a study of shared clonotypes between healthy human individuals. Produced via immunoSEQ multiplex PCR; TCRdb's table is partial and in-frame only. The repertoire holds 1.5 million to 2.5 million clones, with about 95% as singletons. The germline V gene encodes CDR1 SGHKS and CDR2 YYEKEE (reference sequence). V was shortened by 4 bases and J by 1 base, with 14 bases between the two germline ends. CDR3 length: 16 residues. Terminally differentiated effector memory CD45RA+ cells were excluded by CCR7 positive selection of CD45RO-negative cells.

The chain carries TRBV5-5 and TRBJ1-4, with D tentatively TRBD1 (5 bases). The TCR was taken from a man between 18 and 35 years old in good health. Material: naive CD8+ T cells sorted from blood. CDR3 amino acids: CASSRHMGETNEKLFF. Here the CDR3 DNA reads TGTGCCAGCAGCCGGCATATGGGGGAAACTAATGAAAAACTGTTTTTT.